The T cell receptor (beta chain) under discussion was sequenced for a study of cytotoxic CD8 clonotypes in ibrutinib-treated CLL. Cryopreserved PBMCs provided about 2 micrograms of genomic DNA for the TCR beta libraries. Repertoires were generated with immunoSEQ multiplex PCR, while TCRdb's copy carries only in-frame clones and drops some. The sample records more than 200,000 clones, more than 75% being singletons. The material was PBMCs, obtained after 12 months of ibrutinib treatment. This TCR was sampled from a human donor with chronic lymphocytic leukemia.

The CDR3 sequence is CATSRIQLQETQYF. In nucleotides, the CDR3 is TGTGCCACCAGCAGAATACAGCTCCAAGAGACCCAGTACTTC. The chain is built from TRBV15 and TRBJ2-5; D gene ambiguous. Germline CDR1 LNHNV, CDR2 YYDKDF (reference sequence). There are 14 residues in the CDR3. V was cut by 2 bases and J by 1 base, with 8 bases left in between.